The T cell receptor (beta chain) under discussion was sequenced for a study of blood T cell repertoires in COVID-19. Overall study: Researchers got acute and convalescent COVID-19 samples from the United States, Italy and Spain. PBMCs, B-cell-depleted T cells, or T cells provided the cDNA or gDNA that made up the material.

A case of COVID-19 had been met by exposed participants within 2 weeks before study entry. In the authors' workflow: Counts of nucleated cells, estimated from reference gene primer amplification, were obtained. Repertoires were generated with immunoSEQ multiplex PCR, while TCRdb's copy carries only in-frame clones and drops some. That table is the source of V, J and clone size, and D and trimming were worked out from the DNA. The sample includes 150,000 to 200,000 clones, 84% of them seen just once. The receptor comes from a woman in her 30s who had been exposed to COVID-19. The sample comprised PBMCs or T cells enriched from blood (not recorded which).

Here the CDR3 DNA reads TGTGCCTGGAGTGTGGGACAGGGGAATCAGCCCCAGCATTTT. Translation: CAWSVGQGNQPQHF. This chain links TRBV30 with TRBJ1-5; 10 bases are a match to TRBD1. The germline V gene encodes CDR1 GTSNPN and CDR2 SVGIG (reference sequence). The CDR3 loop spans 14 amino acids. After removal of 0 bases from V and 4 bases from J, the junction contained 0 bases not matched to a gene.